This record concerns one T cell receptor beta chain sequence. Method: immunoSEQ multiplex PCR; TCRdb's copy keeps in-frame clones and lacks some. The sample has about 45,000 clones, 70% to 85% seen once. This record comes from a study of blood T cell repertoires in COVID-19. The origin of this receptor is a woman older than 75 with acute or convalescent COVID-19. Sequencing used peripheral blood.

The DNA for the CDR3 is TGTGCCACCAGTGCCTGGGGGCAGCAAAACACCGGGGAGCTGTTTTTT. Encoded protein: CATSAWGQQNTGELFF. The chain employs TRBV24-1 and TRBJ2-2; tentative D call: TRBD1 (6 bases). Trimming removed 5 bases from V and 2 bases from J, with 14 bases in between. Germline CDR1 KGHDR, CDR2 SFDVKD. The CDR3 contains 16 residues.